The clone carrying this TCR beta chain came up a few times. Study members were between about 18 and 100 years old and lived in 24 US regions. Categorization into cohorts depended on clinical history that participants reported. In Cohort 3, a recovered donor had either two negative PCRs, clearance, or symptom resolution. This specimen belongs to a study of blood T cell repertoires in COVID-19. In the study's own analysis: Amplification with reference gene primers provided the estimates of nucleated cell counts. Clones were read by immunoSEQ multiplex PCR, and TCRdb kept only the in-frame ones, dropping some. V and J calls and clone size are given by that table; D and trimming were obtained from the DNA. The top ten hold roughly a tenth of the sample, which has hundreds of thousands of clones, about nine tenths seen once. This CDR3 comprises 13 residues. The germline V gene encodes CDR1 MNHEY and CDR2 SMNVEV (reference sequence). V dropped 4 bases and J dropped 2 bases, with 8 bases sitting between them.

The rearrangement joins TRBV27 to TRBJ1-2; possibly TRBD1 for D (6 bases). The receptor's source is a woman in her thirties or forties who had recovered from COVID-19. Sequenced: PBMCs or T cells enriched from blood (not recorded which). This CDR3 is CASSYGQNYGYTF. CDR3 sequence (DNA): TGTGCCAGCAGTTACGGACAGAACTATGGCTACACCTTC.